A single sample is the source of the 28 T cell receptor beta chains below, sequenced in a study of blood T cell repertoires in COVID-19. Generated by immunoSEQ multiplex PCR, the TCRdb table keeps only in-frame clones and is missing some. Of 200,000 to 250,000 clones in the sample, 80% to 85% were seen once. Sequenced material: peripheral blood. The receptors were sampled from a woman at least 80 years old with COVID-19, enrolled during active disease.

The chain carries TRBV5-4 and TRBJ1-1; perhaps TRBD1 as D (6 bases). The germline V gene has CDR1 SGHNT and CDR2 YYREEE (reference sequence). The V gene lost 6 bases and the J gene lost 1 base, with 16 bases spanning the gap. This CDR3 comprises 15 residues. The CDR3 region is CASKLSGQKNTEAFF. Written as DNA, the CDR3 is TGTGCCAGCAAACTCTCAGGACAGAAGAACACTGAAGCTTTCTTT.

The chain combines TRBV10-3 with TRBJ2-7; TRBD2 matches 15 bases. Germline V gene data show CDR1 as ENHRY and CDR2 as SYGVKD. J was trimmed by 7 bases and V by 4 bases; bases with no gene match: 5. The CDR3 consists of 15 residues. CDR3 in DNA: TGTGCCATCAGTGGGACTAGCGGGGGGGCCGGGGAGCAGTACTTC. Protein: CAISGTSGGAGEQYF.

Here the CDR3 reads CASSPFGTSGGAVTDTQYF. In DNA form, the CDR3 reads TGTGCCAGCAGCCCATTTGGGACTAGCGGGGGGGCCGTGACAGATACGCAGTATTTT. V gene TRBV5-8 combines with J gene TRBJ2-3; 16 nucleotides align to TRBD2. This CDR3 has 19 amino acids. Germline lookup yields CDR1 SGHTS and CDR2 YDEGEE. The V and J ends lost 4 bases and 3 bases, in that order; junction bases with no gene match: 11.

The V and J genes are TRBV6-5 and TRBJ1-1, with unresolved D. This CDR3 has 14 residues. CDR1 MNHEY and CDR2 SVGAGI come from the germline V gene. Trimming removed 4 bases at V and 1 base at J, with 10 bases between. CDR3 region: CASSWVGRNTEAFF. For the CDR3, the DNA is TGTGCCAGCAGTTGGGTGGGCAGGAACACTGAAGCTTTCTTT.

This clone was picked up a small number of times. V is TRBV5-1 and J is TRBJ1-2, with D maybe TRBD1 (6 bases). Germline V gene lookup returns CDR1 SGHRS and CDR2 YFSETQ. V was trimmed by 1 base and J by 5 bases, leaving 15 bases between them. This CDR3 has 15 residues. CDR3 protein: CASSLSPGERYGYTF. DNA of the CDR3: TGCGCCAGCAGCTTGTCCCCAGGGGAGCGGTATGGCTACACCTTC.

The chain links TRBV19 to TRBJ1-5; perhaps TRBD1 as D (6 bases). The CDR3 is made up of 16 amino acids. V lost 5 bases and J 0 bases, leaving 14 bases between the germline ends. CDR1 LNHDA and CDR2 SQIVND come from the germline V gene (reference sequence). CDR3 loop: CASSLSTGYSNQPQHF. CDR3 DNA: TGTGCCAGTAGTCTCTCGACAGGATATAGCAATCAGCCCCAGCATTTT.

This clone was seen just once. V is TRBV18 and J is TRBJ2-3, with D possibly being TRBD2 (6 bases). Germline V gives CDR1 KGHSH, CDR2 LQKENI. This CDR3 region has 15 residues. The V end lost 2 bases, the J end lost 0 bases, and 9 bases lay between the germline ends. The CDR3 DNA is TGTGCCAGCTCACCAAAGGGGAGGAGCACAGATACGCAGTATTTT. It is translated as CASSPKGRSTDTQYF. Drawing the rest from reference TRBV18 and TRBJ2-3, the complete variable domain is NAGVMQNPRHLVRRRGQEARLRCSPMKGHSHVYWYRQLPEEGLKFMVYLQKENIIDESGMPKERFSAEFPKEGPSILRIQQVVRGDSAAYFCASSPKGRSTDTQYFGPGTRLTVL.

The chain recombines TRBV28 with TRBJ1-1, with D hard to call. Trimming removed 6 bases at V and 3 bases at J, with 11 bases between. This CDR3 spans 13 amino acids. CDR1 is MDHEN, CDR2 SYDVKM, per germline. The CDR3 protein is CASRDPGDTEAFF. The CDR3 region has the DNA TGTGCCAGCAGGGACCCCGGGGACACTGAAGCTTTCTTT.

This chain links TRBV4-1 with TRBJ2-2, with TRBD1 identical over 10 bases. The V gene's germline CDR1 is MGHRA and CDR2 YSYEKL. Trimming took 3 bases from V and 3 from J; bases not matched to a gene: 1. The CDR3 extends over 15 amino acids. The CDR3 spells CASSHGTGDTGELFF. The CDR3 nucleotides are TGCGCCAGCAGCCACGGGACAGGGGACACCGGGGAGCTGTTTTTT.

This chain joins TRBV29-1 and TRBJ1-2; tentatively, D is TRBD1 (6 bases). CDR3 length: 13 amino acids. Between the trimmed V and J ends, which lost 4 bases and 1 base, there was a span of 10 bases. CDR1 and CDR2 from the germline V gene are SQVTM and ANQGSEA. The CDR3 loop reads CSVGQVLNYGYTF. The DNA of the CDR3 is TGCAGCGTTGGACAGGTCCTTAACTATGGCTACACCTTC. Together with reference TRBV29-1 and TRBJ1-2, the CDR3 gives the full variable domain: SAVISQKPSRDICQRGTSLTIQCQVDSQVTMMFWYRQQPGQSLTLIATANQGSEATYESGFVIDKFPISRPNLTFSTLTVSNMSPEDSSIYLCSVGQVLNYGYTFGSGTRLTVV.

The genes are TRBV11-1 and TRBJ2-1; 14 bases are a match to TRBD2. The CDR3 sequence is 15 residues long. V was clipped by 1 base and J by 9 bases; unmatched bases: 2. Germline CDR1 SGHAT, CDR2 FQDESV (reference sequence). CDR3 loop: CASSLGLAGGVEQFF. The CDR3 bases are TGTGCCAGCAGCTTAGGACTAGCGGGGGGGGTTGAGCAGTTCTTC.

The chain joins TRBV29-1 to TRBJ2-2; weak D call: TRBD2 (5 bases). Germline V gene lookup returns CDR1 SQVTM and CDR2 ANQGSEA. With 4 bases removed from V and 2 bases from J, the gap between germline ends came to 8 bases. The CDR3 has 13 amino acids. The CDR3 loop reads CSVGRVNTGELFF. The CDR3 DNA follows: TGCAGCGTTGGGCGGGTTAACACCGGGGAGCTGTTTTTT.

The CDR3, as DNA: TGCGCCAGCAGCCGACAGGGGAACTATGGCTACACCTTC. Residues: CASSRQGNYGYTF. This sequence joins TRBV5-1 and TRBJ1-2; 8 bases line up with TRBD1. The CDR3 consists of 13 residues. With 4 bases clipped from V and 2 bases from J, the junction kept 1 base outside the gene matches. CDR1 is SGHRS, CDR2 YFSETQ, per germline.

The genes are TRBV9 and TRBJ2-3; 8 bases are a match to TRBD2. Germline-derived CDR1 and CDR2 are SGDLS and YYNGEE. V shed 4 bases, J shed 2 bases, and the junction held 9 bases outside the gene matches. This CDR3 is built from 16 residues. CDR3 coding DNA: TGTGCCAGCAGCCCCTTACTAGCGGCAATCACAGATACGCAGTATTTT. It translates to CASSPLLAAITDTQYF.

V usage is TRBV4-1 and J usage is TRBJ1-4, with D maybe TRBD1 (5 bases). From germline, CDR1 is MGHRA and CDR2 YSYEKL. V gave up 1 base and J gave up 6 bases, with 15 bases separating them. The CDR3 is 16 residues long. CDR3 sequence (DNA): TGCGCCAGCAGCCAAGGGGTAGGGGATCGGGATGAAAAACTGTTTTTT. This codes for CASSQGVGDRDEKLFF.

The chain is built from TRBV7-8 and TRBJ1-6; the match to TRBD1 covers 8 bases. The trim removed 7 bases at V and 7 bases at J, leaving 3 bases unmatched. CDR1 is SGHVS, CDR2 FQNEAQ, per germline. This CDR3 comprises 13 residues. In nucleotides, the CDR3 is TGTGCCAGCAACCGACAGGGGAATTCACCCCTCCACTTT. Its translation is CASNRQGNSPLHF.

V and J are TRBV9 and TRBJ1-6; no clear D gene. CDR3 size: 13 residues. The V end lost 0 bases, the J end lost 7 bases, and 5 bases lay between the germline ends. Germline V lookup: CDR1 SGDLS, CDR2 YYNGEE. CDR3 residues: CASSVVENSPLHF. The CDR3 bases are TGTGCCAGCAGCGTAGTGGAGAATTCACCCCTCCACTTT. Looking up the rest from reference TRBV9 and TRBJ1-6 gives the full variable domain: DSGVTQTPKHLITATGQRVTLRCSPRSGDLSVYWYQQSLDQGLQFLIQYYNGEERAKGNILERFSAQQFPDLHSELNLSSLELGDSALYFCASSVVENSPLHFGNGTRLTVT.

The chain joins TRBV6-5 to TRBJ1-2; possibly TRBD1 for D (6 bases). The germline gives CDR1 MNHEY, CDR2 SVGAGI. V was pared by 5 bases and J by 5 bases, with 15 bases between. The CDR3 runs 14 residues. DNA of the CDR3: TGTGCCAGCAGTCCCTCGGACAGTCTTTATGGCTACACCTTC. Its translation: CASSPSDSLYGYTF.

This clone was found once. The J gene is TRBJ1-5, the V gene TRBV6-5; D is perhaps TRBD1 (5 bases). There are 13 residues in the CDR3. The V end was cut by 7 bases, the J end by 0 bases, with 7 bases between. Germline V gene lookup returns CDR1 MNHEY and CDR2 SVGAGI. The CDR3 region is CASTGNSNQPQHF. CDR3 in DNA: TGTGCCAGCACAGGGAATAGCAATCAGCCCCAGCATTTT.

CDR3 sequence: CASSFNRDRGLRYF. CDR3 sequence (DNA): TGTGCCAGCAGTTTCAACCGGGACAGGGGGCTTCGGTACTTC. The chain employs TRBV28 and TRBJ2-7, with 12 bases fitting TRBD1. The CDR3 consists of 14 residues. V dropped 3 bases and J dropped 12; count of bases not matched to a gene: 9. Germline assignment: CDR1 MDHEN and CDR2 SYDVKM.

This clone is judged medium-sized. The genes are TRBV7-9 and TRBJ2-2, with TRBD1 matching 8 bases. Germline CDR1 SEHNR, CDR2 FQNEAQ (reference sequence). Trimming cost V 3 bases and J 2 bases; bases outside gene matches: 5. CDR3 length equals 16 residues. This chain's CDR3 is CASSFRQGTNTGELFF. The CDR3 DNA reads as TGTGCCAGCAGCTTCAGACAGGGGACAAACACCGGGGAGCTGTTTTTT.

The V and J genes are TRBV29-1 and TRBJ1-1; tentatively, D is TRBD1 (5 bases). The CDR3 runs 14 residues. CDR1 and CDR2 (germline): SQVTM, ANQGSEA. V lost 2 bases and J 8 bases, leaving 18 bases between the germline ends. The CDR3 spells CSVERGWGVSEAFF. CDR3 coding DNA: TGCAGCGTTGAACGCGGGTGGGGGGTATCCGAAGCTTTCTTT.

V gene TRBV28 combines with J gene TRBJ2-3; 11 bases are a match to TRBD1. V shed 4 bases and J 5 bases; nucleotides not matched to a gene: 2. CDR1 is MDHEN and CDR2 is SYDVKM in the germline V gene. This CDR3 has 14 amino acids. The CDR3 DNA sequence: TGTGCCAGCAGTTGGACAGGGGGCATAGATACGCAGTATTTT. Translated, it gives CASSWTGGIDTQYF.

This clone was counted only a few times. The V and J genes are TRBV21-1 and TRBJ1-6. TRBV21-1 is listed as a pseudogene. This CDR3 region has 16 residues. The chain's CDR3 is CASSNPGRRCMSPLHF. The CDR3 DNA sequence: TGTGCCAGCAGCAATCCTGGGAGAAGGTGTATGTCACCCCTCCACTTT.

The chain employs TRBV5-6 and TRBJ1-6, with TRBD1 identical over 10 bases. Germline assignment: CDR1 SGHDT and CDR2 YYEEEE. This CDR3 comprises 15 residues. J lost 7 bases, V lost 0 bases, and 1 base had no gene match. The CDR3 loop reads CASSLGTGGNSPLHF. The CDR3 nucleotides are TGTGCCAGCAGCTTGGGGACAGGGGGGAATTCACCCCTCCACTTT.

This chain joins TRBV3-1 (or the pseudogene TRBV3-2) and TRBJ1-1; D uncertain. CDR1 and CDR2 (germline): LGHDT, YNNKEL (reference sequence). This CDR3 is 12 amino acids long. V gave up 4 bases and J gave up 3 bases, with 6 bases separating them. CDR3 DNA: TGTGCCAGCAGCCTCGGGTACACTGAAGCTTTCTTT. Its protein product is CASSLGYTEAFF.

This clone was detected only a few times. The rearrangement links TRBV29-1 to TRBJ2-7, with TRBD2 matching over 7 bases. The junction had 2 bases not matched to a gene; V was cut back by 3 bases and J by 9 bases. This CDR3 region has 10 residues. CDR1 and CDR2 (germline): SQVTM, ANQGSEA. DNA of the CDR3: TGCAGCGTTGACAGGGAGGGGCAGTACTTC. Translated: CSVDREGQYF.

The rearrangement links TRBV21-1 to TRBJ2-6; the D call of TRBD1 is as the table states it, not checked on the DNA. TRBV21-1 is a documented pseudogene. This CDR3 spans 18 amino acids. This chain's CDR3 is CASSKEGQGAAGANVLTF. The CDR3 DNA is TGTGCCAGCAGCAAAGAGGGGCAGGGGGCGGCTGGGGCCAACGTCCTGACTTTC.